This TCR beta chain derives from a study of blood T cell repertoires in COVID-19. Across the whole study: Sites in the United States, Italy and Spain provided acute and convalescent COVID-19 samples. From T cells, B-cell-depleted T cells, or PBMCs came the material, which was cDNA or gDNA.

Cohorts were based on clinical histories the participants reported. Trimming cost V 4 bases and J 5 bases, with 12 bases left between them. The germline gives CDR1 SGHAT, CDR2 FQNNGV. The CDR3 has 14 residues. As processed by the authors: Scientists estimated how many nucleated cells there were by amplifying reference gene primers. Data came from immunoSEQ multiplex PCR; TCRdb stores just in-frame clones and leaves some out. V and J calls and clone size are given by that table; D and trimming were obtained from the DNA. The table lists 450,000 to 500,000 clones, 87% of them singletons, with under 0.75% in the top ten.

The source material was PBMCs or T cells enriched from blood (not recorded which). The chain uses TRBV11-2 and TRBJ1-5; D gene uncertain. This TCR was sampled from a woman aged 18 to 35 who had recovered from COVID-19. CDR3 bases: TGTGCCAGCAGCTACGTTGGCGGGGATCAGCCCCAGCATTTT. This translates into CASSYVGGDQPQHF.